The 5 T cell receptor beta chains listed next were all sequenced from one sample in a study of shared clonotypes between healthy human individuals. Sequenced by immunoSEQ multiplex PCR; TCRdb stores in-frame clones only, minus some. The sample carries about 580,000 clones, more than 95% recorded once. CD8 cells classed as naive were CD45RO-negative and positively selected for CCR7, excluding terminally differentiated effector memory CD45RA+ cells. Sequencing was performed on naive CD8+ T cells sorted from blood. The receptors derive from a man aged 30 to 45 in good health.

The chain links TRBV30 to TRBJ2-3, with TRBD2 matching over 8 bases. CDR3 length: 13 residues. The germline V gene has CDR1 GTSNPN and CDR2 SVGIG (reference sequence). V gave up 5 bases and J gave up 1 base; unmatched junction bases: 2. CDR3: CAWDSGGTDTQYF. CDR3 nucleotides: TGTGCCTGGGATAGCGGGGGCACAGATACGCAGTATTTT.

This clone showed up just once. This chain joins TRBV29-1 and TRBJ2-7, with D tentatively TRBD1 or TRBD2 (5 bases each). Trimming shortened V by 1 base and J by 2 bases, and 21 bases separated the two germline ends. CDR3 length: 17 amino acids. Germline V gene sequence: CDR1 SQVTM, CDR2 ANQGSEA. CDR3 DNA sequence: TGCAGCGTTGAAGGGGACCACCGCGAACATTCGACCTACGAGCAGTACTTC. Residues: CSVEGDHREHSTYEQYF.

The V and J genes are TRBV25-1 and TRBJ2-3; TRBD2 matches 8 bases. This CDR3 has 13 residues. CDR1 is MGHDK, CDR2 SYGVNS, per germline. Trimming cost V 10 bases and J 6 bases; bases outside gene matches: 9. Written as DNA, the CDR3 is TGTGCCACCGGACTAGCTCTCTTCGATACGCAGTATTTT. Amino acid sequence: CATGLALFDTQYF.

The genes are TRBV7-9 and TRBJ1-1, with TRBD1 identical over 9 bases. After removal of 6 bases from V and 6 bases from J, the junction contained 14 bases not matched to a gene. In germline, CDR1 is SEHNR, CDR2 FQNEAQ (reference sequence). The CDR3 consists of 16 residues. The chain's CDR3 is CASSYSPGQGAAEAFF. Written as DNA, the CDR3 is TGTGCCAGCAGTTACTCTCCGGGACAGGGCGCCGCTGAAGCTTTCTTT.

V usage is TRBV9 and J usage is TRBJ2-7, with a weak D call TRBD1 (6 bases). CDR1 and CDR2 from the germline V gene are SGDLS and YYNGEE. This CDR3 has 14 residues. With 0 bases removed from V and 3 bases from J, the gap between germline ends came to 10 bases. The DNA for the CDR3 is TGTGCCAGCAGCGTAGAGGGGACAAGCTACGAGCAGTACTTC. This codes for CASSVEGTSYEQYF.